This T cell receptor (beta chain) was recorded in a study of cytomegalovirus exposure and HLA in healthy donors. PCR primers comprised 60 Vbeta and 13 Jbeta primers. Assay: immunoSEQ multiplex PCR; the TCRdb copy retains only in-frame clones and omits some. Of about 150,000 clones in the sample, approximately 80% were seen once. V was pared by 7 bases and J by 4 bases, with 7 bases of the junction left unmatched. The CDR3 loop spans 14 amino acids. From germline, CDR1 is MNHNY and CDR2 SVGAGI (reference sequence). Sequencing was performed on PBMCs. This clonotype was sampled from a woman aged 18 to 35 in good health and CMV-seronegative. This chain connects TRBV6-6 to TRBJ1-2; TRBD1 matches at 9 bases. DNA for the CDR3: TGTGCCAGCAACCTAGGACAGGGGAGCTATGGCTACACCTTC. It is translated as CASNLGQGSYGYTF.